These 11 T cell receptor beta chains share one sample of origin, sequenced in a study of vaccination effects on CD4 cells after COVID-19. Their specific antigens are unknown. Sequencing was performed with immunoSEQ multiplex PCR; in TCRdb, only in-frame clones are kept and a portion is missing. Of tens of thousands of clones in the sample, 74% were seen once. Antigen-specific CD4+ T cell clonotypes were called by their expansion after viral peptide-pool culture in ViraFEST. Isolating CD4+ T cells followed less than 11 days of culture. Of the BNT162b2 and mRNA-1273 vaccines, participants received two doses of one or the other. The material sequenced was CD4+ T cells from PBMCs cultured with HCoV-229E spike peptides, taken after COVID-19 vaccination. The receptors stem from a human donor who received a COVID-19 vaccine.

The chain joins TRBV5-1 to TRBJ1-1; 9 nucleotides agree with TRBD1. The CDR3 runs to 16 residues. J lost 2 bases, V lost 3 bases, and 8 bases had no gene match. The germline V gene has CDR1 SGHRS and CDR2 YFSETQ. This CDR3 is CASSWRGQGANTEAFF. In DNA, the CDR3 is TGCGCCAGCAGCTGGAGGGGACAGGGCGCAAACACTGAAGCTTTCTTT.

The chain couples TRBV28 to TRBJ1-2, with D perhaps TRBD1 (6 bases). CDR3 length equals 15 residues. In germline, CDR1 is MDHEN, CDR2 SYDVKM. Trimming took off 2 bases at V and 7 bases at J, with 17 bases between the two ends. This chain's CDR3 is CASSLPAGALSGYTF. The CDR3 DNA is TGTGCCAGCAGTTTACCCGCAGGGGCTCTCTCTGGCTACACCTTC.

This clone has only one observation. The J gene is TRBJ2-5, the V gene TRBV30; weak D call: TRBD2 (6 bases). This CDR3 is 13 amino acids long. Trimming pared 0 bases from V and 5 bases from J, leaving 10 bases between. CDR1 and CDR2 from the germline V gene are GTSNPN and SVGIG (reference sequence). The CDR3 sequence is CAWSVRAGETQYF. The CDR3 nucleotides are TGTGCCTGGAGTGTACGGGCGGGGGAGACCCAGTACTTC.

The chain joins TRBV18 to TRBJ2-7; 10 bases agree with TRBD1. Unmatched junction bases numbered 2, after V lost 3 bases and J lost 3 bases. The germline V gene encodes CDR1 KGHSH and CDR2 LQKENI. The CDR3 totals 14 residues. The CDR3 is CASSPGTGVYEQYV. CDR3 bases: TGTGCCAGCTCACCCGGGACAGGGGTCTACGAGCAGTACGTC.

Only a few counts were recorded for this clone. The rearrangement joins TRBV19 to TRBJ2-2, with 10 bases lining up with TRBD2. The CDR3 has 15 residues. From germline, CDR1 is LNHDA and CDR2 SQIVND (reference sequence). Germline trimming cut 4 bases from V and 1 base from J; bases unmatched to any gene: 0. In DNA, the CDR3 is TGTGCCAGTAGTACTAGCGGGGGGAACACCGGGGAGCTGTTTTTT. Translation gives CASSTSGGNTGELFF. Full variable domain (rest looked up from reference TRBV19 and TRBJ2-2): DGGITQSPKYLFRKEGQNVTLSCEQNLNHDAMYWYRQDPGQGLRLIYYSQIVNDFQKGDIAEGYSVSREKKESFPLTVTSAQKNPTAFYLCASSTSGGNTGELFFGEGSRLTVL.

This clone was observed once. The V gene is TRBV14, the J gene TRBJ2-1; 11 bases are shared with TRBD2. Unmatched junction bases numbered 16, after V lost 6 bases and J lost 0 bases. The CDR3 runs to 20 residues. Germline CDR1 reads SGHDN; CDR2 reads FVKESK. The CDR3 is CASSHRTSGFLLSSYNEQFF. DNA of the CDR3: TGTGCCAGCAGTCATCGGACTAGCGGGTTCTTATTAAGCTCCTACAATGAGCAGTTCTTC.

The V gene is TRBV14, the J gene TRBJ2-5; 7 bases map to TRBD1. Germline V lookup: CDR1 SGHDN, CDR2 FVKESK. This CDR3 region has 16 residues. With V trimmed by 2 bases and J by 5 bases, 11 bases remained unmatched. The CDR3: CASSQLQTGLWETQYF. CDR3 sequence (DNA): TGTGCCAGCAGCCAACTACAGACAGGGTTATGGGAGACCCAGTACTTC.

This chain uses TRBV5-1 with TRBJ2-1, with TRBD1 identical over 12 bases. CDR3 length: 16 amino acids. The V gene end was trimmed by 2 bases and the J gene end by 7 bases; junction bases not matched to a gene: 7. Germline loops: CDR1 SGHRS, CDR2 YFSETQ. The CDR3 bases are TGCGCCAGCAGCTTACTAACGGGACAGGGGGCAAATGAGCAGTTCTTC. Protein sequence: CASSLLTGQGANEQFF.

The rearrangement uses TRBV6-5 and TRBJ2-3; 7 bases agree with TRBD1. Germline CDR1 MNHEY, CDR2 SVGAGI. With V trimmed by 6 bases and J by 0 bases, 6 bases remained unmatched. The CDR3 has 15 residues. CDR3 sequence: CASRTGFFSTDTQYF. In DNA form, the CDR3 reads TGTGCCAGCAGGACAGGGTTCTTTAGCACAGATACGCAGTATTTT.

V is TRBV19 and J is TRBJ2-2, with 10 bases fitting TRBD1. Germline CDR1 LNHDA, CDR2 SQIVND (reference sequence). The CDR3 extends over 17 amino acids. Trimming removed 1 base from V and 5 bases from J; junction bases left unmatched: 7. The CDR3 protein is CASSIALWTGGTGELFF. DNA for the CDR3: TGTGCCAGTAGTATAGCGTTGTGGACAGGGGGTACCGGGGAGCTGTTTTTT.

The rearrangement links TRBV5-6 to TRBJ2-7; TRBD1 matches at 7 bases. The V gene end was trimmed by 5 bases and the J gene end by 2 bases; junction bases not matched to a gene: 7. CDR1 SGHDT and CDR2 YYEEEE come from the germline V gene. The length of the CDR3 is 14 residues. This CDR3 is CASRRGQGAYEQYV. The CDR3 DNA reads as TGTGCCAGCAGGCGAGGGCAGGGGGCCTACGAGCAGTACGTC.